The rows below give T cell receptor beta chains drawn from one sample of a study of cytomegalovirus exposure and HLA in healthy donors. Produced via immunoSEQ multiplex PCR; TCRdb's table is partial and in-frame only. The sample yields 100,000 to 150,000 clones, around 76% seen once. Sequencing was done on a sample of PBMCs. The receptors shown here come from a woman between 50 and 59 years old in good health and CMV-seronegative. Each CDR3 is given with its conserved first and last residue. D genes are given only for firm matches. Size values are once, few and many counts, or a class for expanded clones, and some rows have none.

D gene: -; J gene: TRBJ1-5; V gene: TRBV9; clone size: -; CDR3 protein: CASSVGAQAGDQPQHF; CDR3 DNA: TGTGCCAGCAGCGTAGGAGCGCAGGCAGGGGATCAGCCCCAGCATTTT
D gene: TRBD1; J gene: TRBJ2-1; V gene: TRBV4-3; clone size: -; CDR3 protein: CASSQPPLGQGANNEQFF; CDR3 DNA: TGCGCCAGCAGCCAACCCCCTCTGGGACAGGGGGCCAACAATGAGCAGTTCTTC
D gene: -; J gene: TRBJ2-7; V gene: TRBV27; clone size: -; CDR3 protein: CASREQGITYEQYF; CDR3 DNA: TGTGCCAGCAGGGAACAGGGTATCACCTACGAGCAGTACTTC
D gene: TRBD2; J gene: TRBJ2-1; V gene: TRBV7-3; clone size: -; CDR3 protein: CASSAGAGPRYNEQFF; CDR3 DNA: TGTGCCAGCAGCGCGGGAGCCGGGCCGAGATACAATGAGCAGTTCTTC
D gene: TRBD2; J gene: TRBJ2-3; V gene: TRBV4-3; clone size: -; CDR3 protein: CASSQLLAGEGDTQYF; CDR3 DNA: TGCGCCAGCAGCCAACTCCTAGCGGGAGAGGGAGATACGCAGTATTTT
D gene: -; J gene: TRBJ1-5; V gene: TRBV27; clone size: -; CDR3 protein: CASSFVGDDQPQHF; CDR3 DNA: TGTGCCAGCAGTTTTGTCGGAGACGATCAGCCCCAGCATTTT
D gene: TRBD1; J gene: TRBJ1-5; V gene: TRBV9; clone size: -; CDR3 protein: CASSETGTDQPQHF; CDR3 DNA: TGTGCCAGCAGCGAGACAGGGACGGATCAGCCCCAGCATTTT
D gene: -; J gene: TRBJ1-5; V gene: TRBV6-6; clone size: -; CDR3 protein: CASRTFETVSNQPQHF; CDR3 DNA: TGTGCCAGCAGGACCTTCGAGACAGTAAGCAATCAGCCCCAGCATTTT
D gene: -; J gene: TRBJ2-1; V gene: TRBV10-3; clone size: -; CDR3 protein: CAIRPGTAQAPDSPANEQFF; CDR3 DNA: TGTGCCATCAGGCCGGGAACAGCCCAGGCTCCGGACTCCCCGGCGAATGAGCAGTTCTTC
D gene: TRBD2; J gene: TRBJ2-5; V gene: TRBV15; clone size: -; CDR3 protein: CATGEREIHQETQYF; CDR3 DNA: TGTGCCACCGGAGAGCGGGAGATCCACCAAGAGACCCAGTACTTC
D gene: TRBD1; J gene: TRBJ1-2; V gene: TRBV30; clone size: once; CDR3 protein: CAWSRDRNYGYTF; CDR3 DNA: TGTGCCTGGAGCCGGGACAGGAACTATGGCTACACCTTC
D gene: -; J gene: TRBJ1-1; V gene: TRBV6-1; clone size: -; CDR3 protein: CASSEAGFPTEAFF; CDR3 DNA: TGTGCCAGCAGTGAGGCAGGATTCCCAACTGAAGCTTTCTTT
D gene: -; J gene: TRBJ1-3; V gene: TRBV30; clone size: -; CDR3 protein: CAWTGSGNTIYF; CDR3 DNA: TGTGCCTGGACAGGGTCTGGAAACACCATATATTTT
D gene: TRBD1; J gene: TRBJ1-2; V gene: TRBV15; clone size: -; CDR3 protein: CATSRARTGRDYGYTF; CDR3 DNA: TGTGCCACCAGCAGAGCCCGGACAGGGAGGGACTATGGCTACACCTTC
D gene: -; J gene: TRBJ2-1; V gene: TRBV4-3; clone size: -; CDR3 protein: CASSQDVIAGEQFF; CDR3 DNA: TGCGCCAGCAGCCAAGACGTAATCGCGGGAGAGCAGTTCTTC
D gene: -; J gene: TRBJ2-7; V gene: TRBV7-9; clone size: -; CDR3 protein: CASSLVNRSSYEQYF; CDR3 DNA: TGTGCCAGCAGCTTAGTAAACAGATCCTCCTACGAGCAGTACTTC
D gene: -; J gene: TRBJ2-2; V gene: TRBV13; clone size: -; CDR3 protein: CASSFRLDVAGELFF; CDR3 DNA: TGTGCCAGCAGCTTTCGATTAGATGTCGCCGGGGAGCTGTTTTTT
D gene: TRBD2; J gene: TRBJ2-1; V gene: TRBV28; clone size: -; CDR3 protein: CASSLLQAGGKQFF; CDR3 DNA: TGTGCCAGCAGTTTACTACAAGCGGGAGGTAAGCAGTTCTTC
D gene: -; J gene: TRBJ1-4; V gene: TRBV29-1; clone size: -; CDR3 protein: CSVLRATNEKLFF; CDR3 DNA: TGCAGCGTCCTCAGGGCAACTAATGAAAAACTGTTTTTT
D gene: TRBD2; J gene: TRBJ2-7; V gene: TRBV5-1; clone size: -; CDR3 protein: CASSHLTSDEQYF; CDR3 DNA: TGCGCCAGCAGCCACCTAACTAGCGACGAGCAGTACTTC
D gene: -; J gene: TRBJ1-6; V gene: TRBV14; clone size: -; CDR3 protein: CASSQDLGGDSPLHF; CDR3 DNA: TGTGCCAGCAGCCAAGATCTGGGGGGGGATTCACCCCTCCACTTT
D gene: TRBD1; J gene: TRBJ2-1; V gene: TRBV18; clone size: once; CDR3 protein: CASSPGGDRVLF; CDR3 DNA: TGTGCCAGCTCACCAGGTGGGGACAGGGTCCTCTTC
D gene: TRBD1; J gene: TRBJ2-7; V gene: TRBV7-9; clone size: -; CDR3 protein: CASSTRQGSGEQYF; CDR3 DNA: TGTGCCAGCAGCACGAGACAGGGTTCCGGCGAGCAGTACTTC
D gene: -; J gene: TRBJ1-2; V gene: TRBV30; clone size: -; CDR3 protein: CAWTPKGMGGYTF; CDR3 DNA: TGTGCCTGGACCCCCAAGGGGATGGGAGGCTACACCTTC